Below, 7 T cell receptor beta chains from the same sample are listed, as sequenced in a study of early T cells in non-severe SARS-CoV-2 infection. TCRdb reanalysed the 5' RACE reads using MiXCR and keeps one entry per CDR3 protein. This sample carries approximately 84,000 distinct CDR3 sequences, 15% of them seen once, and the ten largest clones take roughly 6%. The sample taken for sequencing was whole blood. These receptors all come from an adult who was a healthcare worker with PCR-confirmed SARS-CoV-2 infection or an uninfected control (not recorded which).

This clonotype was counted a single time. In DNA form, the CDR3 reads TGCAGTGCGCAGTCTAGCGGGAGAGACAATGAGCAGTTCTTC. Translation: CSAQSSGRDNEQFF. This chain uses TRBV20-1 with TRBJ2-1; TRBD2 matches at 10 bases. The CDR3 length is 14 residues. The germline V gene encodes CDR1 DFQATT and CDR2 SNEGSKA (reference sequence). The J segment lost 5 bases and the V segment lost 6 bases, leaving 7 bases of the junction unmatched.

This clonotype came up a few times. V gene TRBV28 combines with J gene TRBJ2-3; the D gene is possibly TRBD2 (5 bases). V was trimmed by 6 bases and J by 2 bases, leaving 12 bases between them. This CDR3 has 14 amino acids. CDR1 and CDR2 (germline): MDHEN, SYDVKM. The CDR3: CASRQAVHTDTQYF. CDR3 nucleotide sequence: TGTGCCAGCAGGCAAGCGGTACACACAGATACGCAGTATTTT.

This clonotype has a count of ten or more. The genes are TRBV28 and TRBJ2-7; TRBD1 or TRBD2 may be the D gene (5 bases each). CDR1 and CDR2 from the germline V gene are MDHEN and SYDVKM. V was clipped by 6 bases and J by 7 bases, with 16 bases between them. The CDR3 loop spans 13 amino acids. The CDR3 nucleotides read TGTGCCAGCAGCACGGGACGGCTGGAAGAGCAGTACTTC. This codes for CASSTGRLEEQYF. The full variable domain, its missing parts supplied by reference TRBV28 and TRBJ2-7, is DVKVTQSSRYLVKRTGEKVFLECVQDMDHENMFWYRQDPGLGLRLIYFSYDVKMKEKGDIPEGYSVSREKKERFSLILESASTNQTSMYLCASSTGRLEEQYFGPGTRLTVT.

The chain links TRBV11-2 to TRBJ2-5; TRBD2 agrees at 7 bases. The V gene end was trimmed by 1 base and the J gene end by 5 bases; junction bases not matched to a gene: 7. CDR3 length: 15 amino acids. From germline, CDR1 is SGHAT and CDR2 FQNNGV. DNA for the CDR3: TGTGCCAGCAGCTTAGGAGGGAGGGCCGTGGAGACCCAGTACTTC. Protein product: CASSLGGRAVETQYF.

This clonotype has only a few counts. The chain has TRBV28 and TRBJ1-1, with 9 bases aligning to TRBD1. This CDR3 is 12 amino acids long. J lost 10 bases, V lost 6 bases, and 6 bases had no gene match. CDR1 and CDR2 from the germline V gene are MDHEN and SYDVKM. In nucleotides, the CDR3 is TGTGCCAGCAGGCCACAGGGGGCGATAGCTTTCTTT. This translates into CASRPQGAIAFF.

The chain links TRBV6-5 to TRBJ2-3; the D is unclear. From germline, CDR1 is MNHEY and CDR2 SVGAGI. This CDR3 has 15 residues. Trimming shortened V by 6 bases and J by 7 bases, and 20 bases separated the two germline ends. In DNA, the CDR3 is TGTGCCAGCAGCCCCTCGTTTACGGACCCCCATACGCAGTATTTT. It codes for CASSPSFTDPHTQYF.

V is TRBV20-1 and J is TRBJ2-1; maybe TRBD1 (6 bases). V lost 4 bases and J lost 2, with 24 bases in between. This CDR3 region has 18 residues. Germline V gene lookup returns CDR1 DFQATT and CDR2 SNEGSKA (reference sequence). This CDR3 is CSANPLRFEQGTYNEQFF. Written as DNA, the CDR3 is TGCAGTGCTAACCCCCTCCGGTTTGAACAGGGAACCTACAATGAGCAGTTCTTC.